Included here is one T cell receptor (beta chain) sequence, with context. Its antigen is still unknown. Repertoires were generated with immunoSEQ multiplex PCR, while TCRdb's copy carries only in-frame clones and drops some. Found here are about 180,000 clones, 90% to 95% of them singletons; the top ten hold around 0.067%. This entry comes from a study of shared clonotypes between healthy human individuals. Broader study findings: In this cohort, only blood was sampled, and tissue repertoires likely differ. Estimated richness values were generally larger in naive subsets than in memory subsets.

Trimming cost V 4 bases and J 8 bases; bases outside gene matches: 5. The CDR3 loop spans 14 amino acids. Looked up from germline, CDR1 is SGHAT and CDR2 is FQNNGV. Among the donors, all were Caucasian adults who lived in Nashville, Tennessee. The chain links TRBV11-2 to TRBJ1-4; 9 bases align to TRBD1. The clonotype was recovered from a woman aged 30 to 39 in good health. The source material was naive CD4+ T cells sorted from blood. Stated subset: CD45RA+ positively selected. CDR3 DNA: TGTGCCAGCAGCTGGGGACAGGGTGGAGAAAAACTGTTTTTT. It is translated as CASSWGQGGEKLFF.